This T cell receptor (beta chain) derives from a study of blood T cell repertoires in COVID-19. About the study: PBMCs, B-cell-depleted T cells, or T cells were the source of the cDNA or gDNA that made up the material.

Clones were sequenced by immunoSEQ multiplex PCR, and TCRdb holds only the in-frame ones, with some missing. The sample contains 250,000 to 300,000 clones, 80% to 90% of which appear only once. Per the germline V gene, CDR1 is SGHTA and CDR2 is FQGTGA. There are 16 residues in the CDR3. The germline V and J ends were trimmed by 0 bases and 3 bases, with 12 bases remaining between them. Sequencing was carried out using peripheral blood. The source of this sequence is a woman aged 70-85 years with acute or convalescent COVID-19. The V call is TRBV7-3, the J call TRBJ2-1; D is perhaps TRBD2 (5 bases). Here the CDR3 reads CASSLTSSGGYNEQFF. CDR3 nucleotides: TGTGCCAGCAGCTTAACGTCAAGCGGTGGCTACAATGAGCAGTTCTTC.